The 5 T cell receptor beta chains presented below share a single source sample, sequenced in a study of T cells in localized non-small cell lung cancer. The assay was immunoSEQ multiplex PCR, and TCRdb's table has in-frame clones only and misses some. The sample consists of tens of thousands of clones, 88% of them appearing once. The sequencing used PBMCs, collected before any cancer treatment. Source of these receptors: a man aged 35-69 years with stage II lung adenocarcinoma.

The V and J genes are TRBV7-9 and TRBJ1-4; D is undetermined. The germline V gene encodes CDR1 SEHNR and CDR2 FQNEAQ (reference sequence). This CDR3 comprises 13 residues. V was clipped by 0 bases and J by 6 bases, with 5 bases between them. In DNA form, the CDR3 reads TGTGCCAGCAGCTTAGCCGGCTATGAAAAACTGTTTTTT. This codes for CASSLAGYEKLFF.

The chain joins TRBV2 to TRBJ2-1, with a possible D match to TRBD2 (7 bases). The ends were cut back, 2 bases at V and 7 bases at J, with 21 bases in the middle. CDR3 length: 17 amino acids. The germline V gene encodes CDR1 SNHLY and CDR2 FYNNEI. The CDR3, as DNA: TGTGCCAGCAGTGAACTAGGGGGAGGGACGGTACAAAATGAGCAGTTCTTC. It translates to CASSELGGGTVQNEQFF.

This chain links TRBV27 with TRBJ2-6, with D uncertain. CDR3 length: 16 amino acids. Trimming removed 4 bases at V and 1 base at J, with 11 bases between. Germline loops: CDR1 MNHEY, CDR2 SMNVEV (reference sequence). CDR3 amino acids: CASSSSGSSGANVLTF. In DNA form, the CDR3 reads TGTGCCAGCAGTTCCTCCGGTTCATCTGGGGCCAACGTCCTGACTTTC.

The chain employs TRBV5-1 and TRBJ2-5; 10 bases align to TRBD2. The CDR3 runs to 14 residues. V lost 6 bases and J lost 4; bases outside the gene matches: 6. Germline loops: CDR1 SGHRS, CDR2 YFSETQ. CDR3 protein: CASTLAGGGETQYF. The DNA for the CDR3 is TGCGCCAGCACATTAGCGGGGGGTGGAGAGACCCAGTACTTC.

This chain connects TRBV19 to TRBJ1-2; D might be TRBD1 (6 bases). CDR1 LNHDA and CDR2 SQIVND come from the germline V gene (reference sequence). Trimming pared 3 bases from V and 7 bases from J, leaving 12 bases between. The CDR3 is 13 residues long. In DNA, the CDR3 is TGTGCCAGTAGTATGGCAGGGGACGGTGGCTACACCTTC. It translates to CASSMAGDGGYTF.